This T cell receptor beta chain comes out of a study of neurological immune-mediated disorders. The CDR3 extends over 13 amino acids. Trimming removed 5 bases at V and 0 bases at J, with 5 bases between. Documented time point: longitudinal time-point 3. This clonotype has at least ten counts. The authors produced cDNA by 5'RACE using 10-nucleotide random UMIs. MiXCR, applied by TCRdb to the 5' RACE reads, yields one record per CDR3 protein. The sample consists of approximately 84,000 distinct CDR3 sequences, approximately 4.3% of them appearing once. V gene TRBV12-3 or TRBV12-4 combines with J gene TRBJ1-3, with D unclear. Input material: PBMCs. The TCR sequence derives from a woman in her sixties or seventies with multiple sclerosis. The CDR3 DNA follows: TGTGCCAGCAGTACAATCTCTGGAAACACCATATATTTT. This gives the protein CASSTISGNTIYF.